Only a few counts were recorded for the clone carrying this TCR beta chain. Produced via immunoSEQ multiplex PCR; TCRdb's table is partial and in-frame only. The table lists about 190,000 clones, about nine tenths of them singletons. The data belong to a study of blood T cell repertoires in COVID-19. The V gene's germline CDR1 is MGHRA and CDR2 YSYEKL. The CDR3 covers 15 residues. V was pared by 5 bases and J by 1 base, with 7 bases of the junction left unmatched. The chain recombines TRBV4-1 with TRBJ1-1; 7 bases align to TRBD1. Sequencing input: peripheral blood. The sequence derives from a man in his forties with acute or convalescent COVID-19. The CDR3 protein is CASSFRQGGNTEAFF. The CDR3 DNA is TGCGCCAGCAGCTTTCGACAGGGCGGGAACACTGAAGCTTTCTTT.